This T cell receptor beta chain originates from a study of brain T cells in children with intractable seizures. CDR3 length: 15 residues. The germline V gene has CDR1 SGHNT and CDR2 YYREEE (reference sequence). V lost 7 bases and J 2 bases, leaving 19 bases between the germline ends. A note on this clone: The antigen remains undetermined.

Sequencing was performed with immunoSEQ multiplex PCR; in TCRdb, only in-frame clones are kept and a portion is missing. The sample has fewer than 80,000 clones; 95% to 97% are singletons. Whole-study results and caveats: Patients' HCMV serostatus was unknown; virus specificity rests on CDR3 similarity alone.

This sequence joins TRBV5-4 and TRBJ2-7, with D hard to call. The clonotype was recovered from a boy under three years old with focal cortical dysplasia and intractable seizures. The material was peripheral blood, obtained at surgery. DNA for the CDR3: TGTGCCAGCTCCCGCGAGCCAGGAAATACCTACGAGCAGTACTTC. It codes for CASSREPGNTYEQYF.